One sample yielded the 14 T cell receptor beta chains listed below, sequenced in a study of T cell repertoires in MIS-A myocarditis. Some clones are missing from TCRdb's copy, which holds only in-frame ones; the method was immunoSEQ multiplex PCR. The table includes 10,000 to 13,000 clones, approximately 80% detected once. Specimen: right ventricle heart tissue obtained at autopsy. These receptors all stem from a man aged 18 to 35 with fulminant myocarditis from multisystem inflammatory syndrome in adults (MIS-A) after COVID-19.

The chain carries TRBV28 and TRBJ2-7; D gene ambiguous. Trimming shortened V by 4 bases and J by 3 bases, and 13 bases separated the two germline ends. The CDR3 length is 14 residues. Germline loops: CDR1 MDHEN, CDR2 SYDVKM. CDR3 in DNA: TGTGCCAGCAGTTCCCCCGACAATTACTACGAGCAGTACTTC. Its protein is CASSSPDNYYEQYF.

This clone was detected a few times. The chain links TRBV7-2 to TRBJ2-6; D may be TRBD1 (5 bases). Germline CDR1 reads SGHTA; CDR2 reads FQGNSA. The CDR3 runs to 15 residues. V lost 5 bases and J 2 bases, leaving 10 bases between the germline ends. The CDR3 DNA reads TGTGCCAGCAGCCGCCTGACAGCTGGGGCCAACGTCCTGACTTTC. As protein: CASSRLTAGANVLTF.

This clone has more than one count but fewer than ten. The V call is TRBV6-1, the J call TRBJ1-1; D call uncertain. Germline values: CDR1 MNHNS, CDR2 SASEGT. The V end lost 2 bases, the J end lost 3 bases, and 7 bases lay between the germline ends. The CDR3 totals 13 residues. The CDR3 bases are TGTGCCAGCAGTGAACATCCCCACACTGAAGCTTTCTTT. Its translation is CASSEHPHTEAFF.

This clone has a single count. The chain joins TRBV4-2 to TRBJ1-6; tentative D call: TRBD1 (6 bases). V gave up 2 bases and J gave up 13 bases, with 15 bases separating them. This CDR3 spans 14 amino acids. Per germline, CDR1 LGHNA and CDR2 YNFKEQ. As DNA, the CDR3 is TGTGCCAGCAGCCAATTCAGGGGAGGGGGGCCCCTCCACTTT. This encodes CASSQFRGGGPLHF.

The chain is built from TRBV9 and TRBJ1-2; D remains unclear. Germline V gene data show CDR1 as SGDLS and CDR2 as YYNGEE. The CDR3 runs 14 residues. The V and J ends lost 3 bases and 3 bases respectively, with 12 bases between them. CDR3 protein: CASSAERWDYGYTF. CDR3 nucleotides: TGTGCCAGCAGCGCTGAACGGTGGGACTATGGCTACACCTTC.

The rearrangement joins TRBV25-1 to TRBJ2-7, with D maybe TRBD2 (6 bases). This CDR3 has 15 amino acids. Trimming shortened V by 3 bases and J by 0 bases, and 12 bases separated the two germline ends. Germline CDR1 and CDR2: MGHDK and SYGVNS. CDR3 sequence reads: CASSDQGGISYEQYF. DNA of the CDR3: TGTGCCAGCAGTGACCAGGGCGGGATCTCCTACGAGCAGTACTTC.

The chain combines TRBV6-5 with TRBJ1-6; the match to TRBD1 covers 9 bases. Looked up from germline, CDR1 is MNHEY and CDR2 is SVGAGI. There are 13 residues in the CDR3. V shed 6 bases and J 9 bases; nucleotides not matched to a gene: 3. CDR3 protein: CASSDRGSSPLHF. As DNA, the CDR3 is TGTGCCAGCAGCGACAGGGGGTCTTCACCCCTCCACTTT.

The chain has TRBV5-4 and TRBJ1-2; D remains ambiguous. Trimming left V 4 bases short and J 3 bases short, with 7 bases between. The CDR3 is 12 amino acids. The germline gives CDR1 SGHNT, CDR2 YYREEE (reference sequence). CDR3 protein: CASSADYYGYTF. CDR3 in DNA: TGTGCCAGCAGCGCGGATTACTATGGCTACACCTTC. Full variable domain (outside the CDR3, taken from reference TRBV5-4 and TRBJ1-2): ETGVTQSPTHLIKTRGQQVTLRCSSQSGHNTVSWYQQALGQGPQFIFQYYREEENGRGNFPPRFSGLQFPNYSSELNVNALELDDSALYLCASSADYYGYTFGSGTRLTVV.

The genes are TRBV2 and TRBJ1-2; the match to TRBD1 covers 8 bases. After removal of 5 bases from V and 5 bases from J, the junction contained 4 bases not matched to a gene. The germline gives CDR1 SNHLY, CDR2 FYNNEI. CDR3 length: 13 amino acids. CDR3 DNA sequence: TGTGCCAGCAGTATCCAGGGGGCTTATGGCTACACCTTC. Translation gives CASSIQGAYGYTF.

The chain couples TRBV12-5 to TRBJ1-2; weak D call: TRBD1 (5 bases). This CDR3 spans 14 amino acids. V lost 5 bases to trimming and J lost 6 bases, with 16 bases between them. Germline V gene data show CDR1 as LGHNT and CDR2 as FRNRAP. DNA of the CDR3: TGTGCTAGTGGTCTCACCCCAGGGTTAGATGGCTACACCTTC. The encoded protein is CASGLTPGLDGYTF.

As to this clone: One end of the junction does not line up with germline, which may come from a read error. V gene TRBV25-1 combines with J gene TRBJ2-2; 10 positions agree with TRBD1. The CDR3 totals 17 residues. Germline V gene data show CDR1 as MGHDK and CDR2 as SYGVNS. The CDR3 region has the DNA TGTGCCAGCAGTGTACCTGACAGGGGGCTGAACACCAGGGAGCTGTTTTTT. It translates to CASSVPDRGLNTRELFF.

This clone was counted a single time. The chain joins TRBV7-3 to TRBJ1-1; D uncertain. The germline V and J ends were trimmed by 5 bases and 8 bases, with 15 bases remaining between them. CDR1 is SGHTA, CDR2 FQGTGA, per germline. The CDR3 sequence is 13 residues long. CDR3 in DNA: TGTGCCAGCAGCCTCCATAGACTGGGAGAAGCTTTCTTT. This gives the protein CASSLHRLGEAFF.

V usage is TRBV4-1 and J usage is TRBJ1-2; no clear D. V was clipped by 3 bases and J by 4 bases, with 9 bases between them. CDR1 is MGHRA and CDR2 is YSYEKL in the germline V gene. CDR3 length equals 13 residues. The CDR3 spells CASSQSEIYGYTF. In nucleotides, the CDR3 is TGCGCCAGCAGCCAGTCTGAAATCTATGGCTACACCTTC.

This chain links TRBV5-1 with TRBJ2-7, with D perhaps TRBD1 (5 bases). Deletions cut 0 bases from V and 0 bases from J, with 10 bases between. Germline-derived CDR1 and CDR2 are SGHRS and YFSETQ. The length of the CDR3 is 15 residues. This CDR3 reads CASSLDGAPSYEQYF. The DNA for the CDR3 is TGCGCCAGCAGCTTGGATGGGGCCCCCTCCTACGAGCAGTACTTC.